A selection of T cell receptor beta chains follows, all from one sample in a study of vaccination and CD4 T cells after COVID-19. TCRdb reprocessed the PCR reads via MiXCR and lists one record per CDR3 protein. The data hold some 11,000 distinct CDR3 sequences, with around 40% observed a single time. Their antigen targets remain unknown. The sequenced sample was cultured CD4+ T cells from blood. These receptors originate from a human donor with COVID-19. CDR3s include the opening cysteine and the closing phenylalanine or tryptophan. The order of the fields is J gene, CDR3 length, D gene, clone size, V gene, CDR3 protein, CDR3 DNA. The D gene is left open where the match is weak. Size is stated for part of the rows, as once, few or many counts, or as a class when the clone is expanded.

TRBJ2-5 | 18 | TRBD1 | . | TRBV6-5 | CASSYSSGGQGARETQYF | TGTGCCAGCAGTTACTCGTCCGGGGGCCAGGGGGCCCGGGAGACCCAGTACTTC
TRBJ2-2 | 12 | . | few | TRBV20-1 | CSASSNTGELFF | TGCAGTGCTAGTTCAAACACCGGGGAGCTGTTTTTT
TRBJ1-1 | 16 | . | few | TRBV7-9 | CASSLEGVSLQPEAFF | TGTGCCAGCAGCTTAGAGGGGGTCAGTTTGCAGCCTGAAGCTTTCTTT
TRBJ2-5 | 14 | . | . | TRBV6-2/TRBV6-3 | CASSSAGPAETQYF | TGTGCCAGCAGTTCCGCGGGACCAGCGGAGACCCAGTACTTC
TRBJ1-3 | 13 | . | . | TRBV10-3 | CAVGGSSGNTIYF | TGTGCCGTCGGGGGGAGCTCTGGAAACACCATATATTTT
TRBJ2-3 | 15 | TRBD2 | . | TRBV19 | CASSSSGVSTDTQYF | TGTGCCAGTAGTAGTAGCGGGGTTAGCACAGATACGCAGTATTTT
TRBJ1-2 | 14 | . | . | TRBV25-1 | CASRSTGTMRGYTF | TGTGCCAGCAGATCTACTGGGACGATGAGGGGCTACACCTTC
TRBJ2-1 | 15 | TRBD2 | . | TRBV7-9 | CASSLSGAGLNEQFF | TGTGCCAGCAGCCTCAGCGGGGCAGGACTCAATGAGCAGTTCTTC
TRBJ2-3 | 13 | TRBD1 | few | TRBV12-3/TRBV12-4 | CASTRTGPDTQYF | TGTGCCAGCACCCGGACAGGGCCAGATACGCAGTATTTT
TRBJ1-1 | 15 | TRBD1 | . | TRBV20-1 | CSARRQGQRNTEAFF | TGCAGTGCTCGAAGACAGGGTCAAAGGAACACTGAAGCTTTCTTT
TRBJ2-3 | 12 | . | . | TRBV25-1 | CASRDNTDTQYF | TGTGCCAGCAGGGACAACACAGATACGCAGTATTTT
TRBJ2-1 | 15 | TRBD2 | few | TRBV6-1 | CASSGLAGGPGEQFF | TGTGCCAGCAGTGGACTAGCGGGGGGGCCAGGTGAGCAGTTCTTC
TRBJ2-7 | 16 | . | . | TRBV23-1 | CASSPPCGWPAYEQYF | TGCGCCAGCAGTCCACCGTGCGGGTGGCCCGCCTACGAGCAGTACTTC
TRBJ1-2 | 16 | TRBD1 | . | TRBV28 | CASRGGLRQGGDGYTF | TGTGCCAGCAGAGGTGGGCTCCGGCAGGGGGGGGATGGCTACACCTTC
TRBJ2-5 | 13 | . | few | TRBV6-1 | CASSEAREVTQYF | TGTGCCAGCAGTGAAGCCAGGGAGGTGACCCAGTACTTC
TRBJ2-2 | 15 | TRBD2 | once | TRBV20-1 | CSAPLAGQITGELFF | TGCAGTGCGCCTCTAGCGGGTCAAATTACCGGGGAGCTGTTTTTT
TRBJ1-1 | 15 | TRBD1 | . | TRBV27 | CASSPRRTGGTEAFF | TGTGCCAGCAGTCCTAGGCGAACAGGGGGCACTGAAGCTTTCTTT
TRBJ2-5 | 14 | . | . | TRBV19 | CASSRGKNQETQYF | TGTGCCAGTAGCAGAGGGAAAAACCAAGAGACCCAGTACTTC
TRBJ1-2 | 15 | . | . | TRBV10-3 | CAISEGAGPPHGYTF | TGTGCCATCAGTGAGGGGGCAGGTCCCCCCCATGGCTACACCTTC
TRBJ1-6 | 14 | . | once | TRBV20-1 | CSASGQGNNSPLHF | TGCAGTGCTAGTGGCCAGGGGAATAATTCACCCCTCCACTTT
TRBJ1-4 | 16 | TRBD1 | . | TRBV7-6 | CASSLGTGGTNEKLFF | TGTGCCAGCAGCTTAGGGACAGGGGGAACTAATGAAAAACTGTTTTTT
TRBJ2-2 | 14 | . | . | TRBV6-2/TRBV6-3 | CASSYQRNTGELFF | TGTGCCAGCAGTTACCAGCGGAACACCGGGGAGCTGTTTTTT
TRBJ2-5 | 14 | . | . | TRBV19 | CASSIVSPSETQYF | TGTGCCAGTAGTATAGTAAGCCCCTCGGAGACCCAGTACTTC
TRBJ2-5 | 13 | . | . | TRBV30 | CAWSVQQQETQYF | TGTGCCTGGAGTGTACAGCAGCAGGAGACCCAGTACTTC
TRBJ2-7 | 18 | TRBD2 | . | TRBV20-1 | CSASGPGLAGANTYEQYF | TGCAGTGCTAGTGGCCCGGGACTAGCGGGGGCAAACACCTACGAGCAGTACTTC
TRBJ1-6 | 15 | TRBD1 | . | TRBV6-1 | CASSTSGTANSPLHF | TGTGCCAGCAGTACGTCCGGGACAGCGAATTCACCCCTCCACTTT
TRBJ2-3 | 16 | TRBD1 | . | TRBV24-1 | CATSDIRTGEADTQYF | TGTGCCACCAGTGATATACGGACAGGGGAGGCAGATACGCAGTATTTT
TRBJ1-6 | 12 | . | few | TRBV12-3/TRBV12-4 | CASKKRGSPLHF | TGTGCCAGCAAGAAAAGGGGTTCACCCCTCCACTTT
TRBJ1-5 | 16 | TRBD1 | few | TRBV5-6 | CASSLRQGAGNQPQHF | TGTGCCAGCAGCCTACGACAGGGGGCAGGTAATCAGCCCCAGCATTTT
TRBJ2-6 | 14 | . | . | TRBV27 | CASSYASGANVLTF | TGTGCCAGCAGTTATGCCTCTGGGGCCAACGTCCTGACTTTC
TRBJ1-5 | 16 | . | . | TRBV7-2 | CASSSGPQRANQPQHF | TGTGCCAGCAGCTCGGGACCCCAGAGGGCTAATCAGCCCCAGCATTTT